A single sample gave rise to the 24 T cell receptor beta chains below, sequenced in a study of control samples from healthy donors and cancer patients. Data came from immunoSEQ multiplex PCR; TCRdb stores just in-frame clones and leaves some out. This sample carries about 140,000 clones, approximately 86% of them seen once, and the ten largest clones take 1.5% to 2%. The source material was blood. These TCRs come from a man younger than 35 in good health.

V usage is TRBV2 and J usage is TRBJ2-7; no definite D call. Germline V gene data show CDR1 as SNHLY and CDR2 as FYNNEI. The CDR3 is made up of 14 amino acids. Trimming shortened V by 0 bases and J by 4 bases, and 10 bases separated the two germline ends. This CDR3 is CASSEAVEFYEQYF. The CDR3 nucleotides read TGTGCCAGCAGTGAAGCGGTGGAGTTTTACGAGCAGTACTTC.

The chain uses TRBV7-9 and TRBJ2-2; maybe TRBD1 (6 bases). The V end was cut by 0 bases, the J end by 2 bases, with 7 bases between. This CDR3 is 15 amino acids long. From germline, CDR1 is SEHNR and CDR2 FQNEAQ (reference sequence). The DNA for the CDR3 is TGTGCCAGCAGCTTAGCAGGGGGAAACACCGGGGAGCTGTTTTTT. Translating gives CASSLAGGNTGELFF.

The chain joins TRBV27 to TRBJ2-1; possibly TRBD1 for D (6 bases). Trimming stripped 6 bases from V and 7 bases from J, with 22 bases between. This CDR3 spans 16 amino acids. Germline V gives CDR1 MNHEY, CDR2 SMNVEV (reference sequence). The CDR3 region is CASRAYRDTFSNEQFF. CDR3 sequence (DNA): TGTGCCAGCAGGGCTTACCGGGACACCTTTTCAAATGAGCAGTTCTTC.

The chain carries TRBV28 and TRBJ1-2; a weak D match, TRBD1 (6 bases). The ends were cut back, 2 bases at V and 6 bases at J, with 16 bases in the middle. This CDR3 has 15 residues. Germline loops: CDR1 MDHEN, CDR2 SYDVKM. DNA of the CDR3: TGTGCCAGCAGTTTAGATTTTCGGGGGGCGGATGGCTACACCTTC. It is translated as CASSLDFRGADGYTF.

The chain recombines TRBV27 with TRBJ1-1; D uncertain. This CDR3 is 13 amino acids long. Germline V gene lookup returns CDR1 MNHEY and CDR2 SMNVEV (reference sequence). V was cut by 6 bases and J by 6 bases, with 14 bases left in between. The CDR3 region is CASSLLAKAEAFF. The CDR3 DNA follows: TGTGCCAGCAGCCTCCTGGCAAAGGCTGAAGCTTTCTTT.

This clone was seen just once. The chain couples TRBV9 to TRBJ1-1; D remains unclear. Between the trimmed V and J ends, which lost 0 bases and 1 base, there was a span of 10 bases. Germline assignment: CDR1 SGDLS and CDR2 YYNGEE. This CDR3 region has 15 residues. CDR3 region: CASSVAPGPNTEAFF. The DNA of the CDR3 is TGTGCCAGCAGCGTAGCACCAGGACCGAACACTGAAGCTTTCTTT. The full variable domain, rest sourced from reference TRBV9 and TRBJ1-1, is DSGVTQTPKHLITATGQRVTLRCSPRSGDLSVYWYQQSLDQGLQFLIQYYNGEERAKGNILERFSAQQFPDLHSELNLSSLELGDSALYFCASSVAPGPNTEAFFGQGTRLTVV.

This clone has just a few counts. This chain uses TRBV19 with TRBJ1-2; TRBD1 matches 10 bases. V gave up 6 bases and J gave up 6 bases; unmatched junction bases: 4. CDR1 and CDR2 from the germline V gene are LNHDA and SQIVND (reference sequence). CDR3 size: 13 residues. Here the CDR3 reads CASRGQGVDGYTF. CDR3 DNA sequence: TGTGCCAGTAGAGGACAGGGGGTAGATGGCTACACCTTC.

CDR3 loop: CASSIPPGQGLDEQYF. CDR3 coding DNA: TGTGCCAGTAGTATACCGCCGGGACAGGGTCTCGACGAGCAGTACTTC. V is TRBV19 and J is TRBJ2-7; 9 nucleotides agree with TRBD1. The CDR3 consists of 16 residues. Germline CDR1 is LNHDA and CDR2 is SQIVND (reference sequence). The junction had 10 bases not matched to a gene; V was cut back by 2 bases and J by 5 bases.

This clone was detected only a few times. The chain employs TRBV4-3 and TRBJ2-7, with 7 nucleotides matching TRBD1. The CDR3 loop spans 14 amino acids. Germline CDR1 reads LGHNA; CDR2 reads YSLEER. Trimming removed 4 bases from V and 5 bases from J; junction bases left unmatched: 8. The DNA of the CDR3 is TGCGCCAGCAGCCGAAACGACAGGGCCAACGAGCAGTACTTC. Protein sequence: CASSRNDRANEQYF.

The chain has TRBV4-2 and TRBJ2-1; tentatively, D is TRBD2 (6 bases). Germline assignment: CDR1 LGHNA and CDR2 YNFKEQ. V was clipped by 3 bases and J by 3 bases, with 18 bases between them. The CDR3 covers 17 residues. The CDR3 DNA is TGTGCCAGCAGCCACCCCGGGGCGGGGTCAGACTACAATGAGCAGTTCTTC. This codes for CASSHPGAGSDYNEQFF.

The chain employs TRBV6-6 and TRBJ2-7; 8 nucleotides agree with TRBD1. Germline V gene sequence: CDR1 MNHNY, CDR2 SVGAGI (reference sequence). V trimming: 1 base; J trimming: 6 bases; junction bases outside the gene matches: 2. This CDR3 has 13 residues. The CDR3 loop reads CASSYFGQGEQYF. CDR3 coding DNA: TGTGCCAGCAGTTACTTCGGACAGGGCGAGCAGTACTTC.

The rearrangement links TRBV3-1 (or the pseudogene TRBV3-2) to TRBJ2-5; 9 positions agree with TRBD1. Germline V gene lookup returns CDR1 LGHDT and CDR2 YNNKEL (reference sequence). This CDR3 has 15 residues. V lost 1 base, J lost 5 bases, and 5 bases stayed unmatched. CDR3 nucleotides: TGTGCCAGCAGCCAAGTACAGGGGGCATGGGAGACCCAGTACTTC. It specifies CASSQVQGAWETQYF.

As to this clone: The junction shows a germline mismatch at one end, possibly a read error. This CDR3 is CASSYSRGLTRLHF. CDR3 bases: TGTGCCAGCAGTTACTCGCGGGGCCTTACTAGACTCCACTTC. The rearrangement uses TRBV6-5 and TRBJ1-2, with TRBD1 as a possible D gene (5 bases). The germline V gene encodes CDR1 MNHEY and CDR2 SVGAGI. The CDR3 runs 14 residues.

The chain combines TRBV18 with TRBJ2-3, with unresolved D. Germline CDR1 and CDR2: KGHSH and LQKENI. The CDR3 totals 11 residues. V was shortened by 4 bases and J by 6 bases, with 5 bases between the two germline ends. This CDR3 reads CASSQGDTQYF. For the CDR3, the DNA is TGTGCCAGCTCACAGGGCGATACGCAGTATTTT.

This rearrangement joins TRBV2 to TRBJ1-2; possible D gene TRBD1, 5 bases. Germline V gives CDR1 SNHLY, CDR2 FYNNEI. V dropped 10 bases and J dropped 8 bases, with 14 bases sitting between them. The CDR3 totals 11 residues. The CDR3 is CATPGVRGYTF. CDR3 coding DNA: TGTGCCACCCCGGGGGTGAGGGGCTACACCTTC.

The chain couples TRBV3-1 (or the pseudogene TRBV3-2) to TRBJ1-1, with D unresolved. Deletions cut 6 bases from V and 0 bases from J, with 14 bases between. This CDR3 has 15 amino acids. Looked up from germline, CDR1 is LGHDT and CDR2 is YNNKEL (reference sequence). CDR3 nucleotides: TGTGCCAGCAGTCCCCGTGGGTCAATGAACACTGAAGCTTTCTTT. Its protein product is CASSPRGSMNTEAFF.

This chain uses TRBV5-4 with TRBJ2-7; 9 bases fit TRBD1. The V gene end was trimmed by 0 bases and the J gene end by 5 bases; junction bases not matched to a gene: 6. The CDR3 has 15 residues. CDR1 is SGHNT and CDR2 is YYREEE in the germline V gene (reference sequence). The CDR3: CASSLGGQGDDEQYF. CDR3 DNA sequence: TGTGCCAGCAGCTTGGGGGGACAGGGAGACGACGAGCAGTACTTC.

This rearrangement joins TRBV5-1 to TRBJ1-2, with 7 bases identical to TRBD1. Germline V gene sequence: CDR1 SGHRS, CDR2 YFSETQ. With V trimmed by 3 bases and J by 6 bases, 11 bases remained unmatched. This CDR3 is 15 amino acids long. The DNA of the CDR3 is TGCGCCAGCAGCTCAAAGACAGGGAACGGGGATGGCTACACCTTC. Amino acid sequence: CASSSKTGNGDGYTF.

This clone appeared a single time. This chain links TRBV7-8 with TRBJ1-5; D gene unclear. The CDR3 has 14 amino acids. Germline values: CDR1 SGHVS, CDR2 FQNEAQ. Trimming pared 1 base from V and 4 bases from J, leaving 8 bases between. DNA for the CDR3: TGTGCCAGCAGCTTAGTGGAGAGGAATCAGCCCCAGCATTTT. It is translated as CASSLVERNQPQHF.

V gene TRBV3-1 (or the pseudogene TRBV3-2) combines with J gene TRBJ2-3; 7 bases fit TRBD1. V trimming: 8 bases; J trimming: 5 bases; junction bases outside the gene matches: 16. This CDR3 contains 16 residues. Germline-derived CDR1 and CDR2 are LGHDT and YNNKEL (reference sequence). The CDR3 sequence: CASRRSAGGFGDTQYF. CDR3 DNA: TGTGCCAGCCGGCGGTCTGCAGGGGGTTTCGGAGATACGCAGTATTTT.

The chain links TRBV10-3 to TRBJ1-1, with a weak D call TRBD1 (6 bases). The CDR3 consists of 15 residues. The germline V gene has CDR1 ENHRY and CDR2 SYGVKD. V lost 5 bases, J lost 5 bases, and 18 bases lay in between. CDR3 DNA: TGTGCCATCAGTCCCCGCCTAAACAGGGAGACTGAAGCTTTCTTT. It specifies CAISPRLNRETEAFF.

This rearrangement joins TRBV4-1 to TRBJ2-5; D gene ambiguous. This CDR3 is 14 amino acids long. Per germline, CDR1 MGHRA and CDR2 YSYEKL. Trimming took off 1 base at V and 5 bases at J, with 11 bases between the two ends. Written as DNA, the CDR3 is TGCGCCAGCAGCCAAGTTGGGGAACGGGAGACCCAGTACTTC. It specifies CASSQVGERETQYF.

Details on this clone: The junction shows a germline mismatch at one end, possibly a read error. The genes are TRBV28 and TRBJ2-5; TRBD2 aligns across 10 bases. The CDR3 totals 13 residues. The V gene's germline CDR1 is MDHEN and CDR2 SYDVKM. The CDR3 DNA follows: TGCGCTACCGGTCTAGCGGGGGTGGAGACCCAGTACTTC. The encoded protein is CATGLAGVETQYF.

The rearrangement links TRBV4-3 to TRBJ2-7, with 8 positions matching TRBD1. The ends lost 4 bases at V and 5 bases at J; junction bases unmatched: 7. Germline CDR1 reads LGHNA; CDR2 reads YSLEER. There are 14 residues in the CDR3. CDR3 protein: CASSPRQGFNEQYF. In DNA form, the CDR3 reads TGCGCCAGCAGCCCTCGACAGGGGTTCAACGAGCAGTACTTC.